This TCR beta chain was recorded in a study of blood T cell repertoires in COVID-19 (dated by TCRdb to 2020 to 2021). About the full investigation: Collaborator samples came from the United States, Italy and Spain and covered acute and convalescent phases of COVID-19. HLA class I and class II types, where available, came from metadata supplied by the sample provider rather than from assay-based typing. The repertoires were released in a freely available public database meant as a resource for research on the immune response to SARS-CoV-2. The dataset comprised deeply sampled blood TCRbeta repertoires from subjects exposed to, actively infected with, or recovered from COVID-19. The prospective study material was composed of cDNA or gDNA derived from T cells, B-cell-depleted T cells, or PBMCs. A de-identified subject ID, COVID-19 status, age in years and sex were almost always included in the sample metadata. The samples were drawn from two sources: the first 160 participants of the ongoing ImmuneRACE study, and 950 to 1,500 subjects contributed by 6 global collaborators.

A note on this clone: What this receptor recognizes is not known. Per-nucleotide qualities are absent, and no much larger clonotype sits a single base away.

In the prospective study, participants were roughly 18 to 100 years old, resided in 24 geographic areas of the United States, and were enrolled through a virtual design. To assign participants to cohorts, the prospective study relied on clinical history that participants themselves reported in a screening survey and a study questionnaire. Exposed participants had been in contact with someone with a PCR-confirmed or clinician-diagnosed COVID-19 case within 2 weeks of study entry. In the prospective study, whole blood, serum and a nasopharyngeal or oropharyngeal swab were collected from each participant by mobile phlebotomists. Over an approximately 2-month period, participants in the prospective study had the option of providing additional blood draws and questionnaires. Prospective study blood samples were shipped either frozen or at room temperature before DNA extraction. Beyond this particular receptor, the publication reports: How much clinical and demographic metadata was included differed by source and by participant, and the metadata was provided uncurated.

V drops 3 bases and J drops 6 bases, leaving 11 bases in between. The CDR3 covers 14 residues, taking in both the cysteine and the phenylalanine. The read is trimmed to its CDR3 DNA, 42 bases read in frame from base 1. CDR1 and CDR2 are read off the germline V gene as SGHAT and FQNNGV. TCRbeta CDR3 regions were amplified from genomic DNA by means of the immunoSEQ Assay, a bias-controlled multiplex PCR. For the original study's pipeline: Within the assay, amplification of reference gene primers was used to estimate how many nucleated cells each sample contained. Sequence reads were collapsed and filtered to measure the absolute abundance of every unique TCRbeta CDR3 rearrangement. Productive Simpson clonality was computed per sample as the square root of Simpson's diversity index over productive rearrangements. Drawn from immuneACCESS, this table holds only the in-frame rearrangements with V and J called that TCRdb kept. Clones are partly lost; checked studies trace under half to an unresolved V gene and leave the rest unexplained. V, J and clone size were drawn from that table, and D and trimming were deduced from the DNA. Counted in this sample were around 400,000 clones; roughly 84% of them appeared once. The ten largest clones represent about 1.4% of the sample.

Recombination joined TRBV11-2 with TRBJ2-2; 6 matching bases give a weak D call of TRBD2. The sequenced sample consisted of PBMCs or T cells enriched from blood (not recorded which). This receptor was taken from a woman aged 18-29 years who had been exposed to COVID-19. The CDR3 protein sequence reads: CASSFEEGSGELFF. The DNA sequence is as follows: TGTGCCAGCAGCTTCGAGGAGGGTTCCGGGGAGCTGTTTTTT.